This is a list of T cell receptor beta chains from one sample in a study of a mutant IDH1 vaccine in newly diagnosed glioma. Their antigens are not known. Sequencing used immunoSEQ multiplex PCR; TCRdb keeps in-frame clones, though not all of them. The sample contains about 30,000 clones, about four fifths of which appear only once. The material was PBMCs, obtained from a glioma patient whose treatment included an IDH1 peptide vaccine. The receptors shown here come from a man aged 30 to 39 with glioma. CDR3s leave out the opening cysteine and the closing phenylalanine or tryptophan. Each record gives: V gene, CDR3 protein.

TRBV20-1,SAVEYEKLF
TRBV9,ASSVAGLAVGGETQY
TRBV5-5,ASSSQGPGNQPQH
TRBV11-3,ASSSGTSYEQY
TRBV4-1,ASSQSYRAETYEQY
TRBV29-1,SAGGNNQPQH
TRBV19,ASSSGSEAF
TRBV18,ASSPPTGDTQY
TRBV5-1,ASSLLGGRSSYEQY
TRBV10-3,GSGRNTGELF
TRBV4-1,ASSLSLATYEQY
TRBV30,AWMVLYSTDTQY
TRBV10-3,AISESVRGGSTNEKLF
TRBV29-1,SVPGSRDTFTYEQY
TRBV19,ASRQPRTGGNYGYT
TRBV10-3,AISGLLGANTEAF
TRBV29-1,SVDRGLMNEQF
TRBV5-1,ASSLTGTTNTGELF
TRBV11-2,ASSPGTGGFQETQY
TRBV6-5,ASSYFGQGEAF
TRBV19,ASSIPLGASDNEQF
TRBV7-9,ASSLAKQLSTDTQY
TRBV7-9,ASSPGGAIETQY
TRBV19,ASSISGMMYEQY
TRBV18,ASSPRADTEAF
TRBV25-1,ASSEWRGTDQETQY
TRBV30,AWSRDSFSGNTIY
TRBV7-7,ASSPLVNTEAF
TRBV5-1,ASSLSGSRTDTQY
TRBV6-5,ASSYQMSEDTQY
TRBV9,ASSPRQINNSPLH
TRBV7-2,ASSRRQSETQY
TRBV5-4,ASTNPTSGGEETQY
TRBV6-1,ASTSSDYEKLF
TRBV2,ASSDLTSATQY
TRBV29-1,SVDKGLRETQY
TRBV15,ATSTASGGTDTQY
TRBV7-8,ASSQSRSREAYTGELF
TRBV28,ASSLDGSAYEQY
TRBV19,ASSTGTTRPGELF
TRBV6-5,ASSKQGAYEKLF
TRBV27,ASSRLAGVGYNEQF
TRBV2,ASSAKTGGTGANVLT
TRBV6-6,ASSRDRGFYEQY
TRBV13,ASSLGQNRAHPYEQY
TRBV28,ASRANTIY
TRBV19,ATAWPGQSGSNQPQH
TRBV19,ASSIGGGYYEQY
TRBV27,ASSPLRNTEAF
TRBV7-2,ASSLGTSEETQY
TRBV9,ASSVGQLDQPQH
TRBV5-6,ASSSLGTLQNLYGYT
TRBV11-2,ASSHRQGKIASGNTIY
TRBV15,ATSRDGAGTYGYT
TRBV5-1,ASSLTGVTNEKLF
TRBV2,ASSVSATEAF
TRBV19,ASSISGTGGDEQY